A single sample gave rise to the 28 T cell receptor beta chains below, sequenced in a study of T cells in Graves' hyperthyroidism and ophthalmopathy. Template material for amplifying TCR beta CDR3 regions consisted of RNA transcripts. A set of HTBI primers served as the primers for a first-round RT-PCR of the TCR CDR3. TCRdb re-called the multiplex PCR reads through MiXCR, storing one row per CDR3 protein. The repertoire has around 610,000 distinct CDR3 sequences, over 12% of them found once; the top ten carry 4% to 5.5%. Sequenced input: blood. These receptors were collected from a woman in her thirties or forties with Graves' ophthalmopathy.

This clonotype was counted at least ten times. This CDR3 is CAWSSQGDTEAFF. The CDR3 DNA reads as TGTGCCTGGAGCTCACAGGGGGACACTGAAGCTTTCTTT. This chain links TRBV30 with TRBJ1-1; 8 nucleotides match TRBD1. V shed 3 bases, J shed 3 bases, and the junction held 3 bases outside the gene matches. Germline V gives CDR1 GTSNPN, CDR2 SVGIG (reference sequence). The CDR3 contains 13 residues.

In this sample, this clonotype turned up many times. The V call is TRBV6-5, the J call TRBJ1-2; 8 positions match TRBD1. The germline V gene encodes CDR1 MNHEY and CDR2 SVGAGI. V trimming: 6 bases; J trimming: 0 bases; junction bases outside the gene matches: 9. The CDR3 covers 16 residues. This CDR3 is CASSPGQAITNYGYTF. The CDR3 nucleotides are TGTGCCAGCAGCCCGGGACAGGCGATAACTAACTATGGCTACACCTTC.

The table lists this clonotype with many counts. This rearrangement joins TRBV28 to TRBJ2-5; 16 positions agree with TRBD2. Germline loops: CDR1 MDHEN, CDR2 SYDVKM. The CDR3 runs 17 residues. The J segment lost 3 bases and the V segment lost 6 bases, leaving 7 bases of the junction unmatched. This CDR3 reads CASSPPGLAGGKETQYF. DNA of the CDR3: TGTGCCAGCAGCCCCCCGGGACTAGCGGGAGGGAAAGAGACCCAGTACTTC.

This clonotype has ten or more counts. The V and J genes are TRBV7-8 and TRBJ2-2, with a tentative D call TRBD1 (6 bases). This CDR3 contains 15 residues. Germline CDR1 reads SGHVS; CDR2 reads FQNEAQ. V lost 2 bases and J 5 bases, leaving 12 bases between the germline ends. The DNA for the CDR3 is TGTGCCAGCAGCTTATGGGGAACAGGGACCGGGGAGCTGTTTTTT. It is translated as CASSLWGTGTGELFF.

The rearrangement joins TRBV3-1 to TRBJ1-3; D is undetermined. Germline CDR1 reads LGHDT; CDR2 reads YNNKEL (reference sequence). The V end was cut by 4 bases, the J end by 0 bases, with 7 bases between. The CDR3 length is 14 residues. The CDR3 sequence is CASSPQFSGNTIYF. As DNA, the CDR3 is TGTGCCAGCAGCCCTCAGTTCTCTGGAAACACCATATATTTT.

The chain has TRBV12-3 or TRBV12-4 and TRBJ2-5, with TRBD2 matching over 7 bases. The CDR3 is 16 residues long. Trimming at V came to 5 bases and at J to 4 bases, leaving 13 bases not matched to a gene. CDR3 sequence: CASSPRGSGHRETQYF. CDR3 sequence (DNA): TGTGCCAGCAGTCCCCGGGGTAGCGGGCACCGAGAGACCCAGTACTTC.

In this sample, this clonotype turned up many times. V and J are TRBV12-3 or TRBV12-4 and TRBJ1-1, with D unclear. The CDR3 has 14 amino acids. V lost 2 bases and J lost 1, with 8 bases in between. DNA of the CDR3: TGTGCCAGCAGTTTAAGTTCTCCGAACACTGAAGCTTTCTTT. It codes for CASSLSSPNTEAFF.

Concerning this clonotype: A read error is possible here, since a much larger clone lies one base away. CDR3 DNA: TGTACCAGCAAAGACAGGGCTGATGGCTACACCTTC. Residues: CTSKDRADGYTF. The chain carries TRBV25-1 and TRBJ1-2; 7 bases are a match to TRBD1. This CDR3 region has 12 residues. From germline, CDR1 is MGHDK and CDR2 SYGVNS.

The rearrangement joins TRBV4-2 to TRBJ1-2; no reliable D call. Germline CDR1 reads LGHNA; CDR2 reads YNFKEQ. There are 12 residues in the CDR3. Trimming took 3 bases from V and 6 from J, leaving 8 bases between them. CDR3 amino acids: CASSHQTDGYTF. DNA for the CDR3: TGTGCCAGCAGCCACCAGACGGATGGCTACACCTTC.

This clonotype was picked up a small number of times. V is TRBV11-1 and J is TRBJ2-2; 9 bases are shared with TRBD1. The CDR3 extends over 16 amino acids. V was clipped by 3 bases and J by 4 bases; unmatched bases: 6. Germline V gene data show CDR1 as SGHAT and CDR2 as FQDESV (reference sequence). CDR3 loop: CASSFRTGQGTGELFF. Here the CDR3 DNA reads TGTGCCAGCAGCTTTAGGACGGGACAGGGCACCGGGGAGCTGTTTTTT.

The rearrangement joins TRBV6-1 to TRBJ2-4, with D possibly matching TRBD2 (5 bases). The CDR3 has 16 residues. Trimming shortened V by 6 bases and J by 4 bases, and 19 bases separated the two germline ends. CDR1 and CDR2 from the germline V gene are MNHNS and SASEGT. The CDR3 bases are TGTGCCAGCAGCCCCCTTGAAAGGACGGGGAAAAACATTCAGTACTTC. Translating gives CASSPLERTGKNIQYF.

This clonotype was counted at least ten times. The chain joins TRBV28 to TRBJ2-7, with D perhaps matching TRBD1 or TRBD2 (7 bases each). Germline CDR1 is MDHEN and CDR2 is SYDVKM. This CDR3 region has 15 residues. V was clipped by 3 bases and J by 4 bases, with 16 bases between them. The CDR3 spells CASSLLDREGYEQYF. CDR3 nucleotide sequence: TGTGCCAGCAGTTTGCTCGACAGGGAGGGTTACGAGCAGTACTTC. Looking up the rest from reference TRBV28 and TRBJ2-7 gives the full variable domain: DVKVTQSSRYLVKRTGEKVFLECVQDMDHENMFWYRQDPGLGLRLIYFSYDVKMKEKGDIPEGYSVSREKKERFSLILESASTNQTSMYLCASSLLDREGYEQYFGPGTRLTVT.

This clonotype was counted between two and nine times. The gene calls are TRBV12-3 or TRBV12-4 and TRBJ1-5, with no clear D. Trimming pared 6 bases from V and 5 bases from J, leaving 11 bases between. The CDR3 is made up of 13 amino acids. The CDR3 loop is CASRQSGDQPQHF. CDR3 DNA: TGTGCCAGCAGACAGAGCGGGGATCAGCCCCAGCATTTT.

In this sample, this clonotype turned up many times. The genes are TRBV28 and TRBJ2-5, with D perhaps TRBD2 (7 bases). CDR1 and CDR2 from the germline V gene are MDHEN and SYDVKM. The CDR3 totals 16 residues. Trimming took 3 bases from V and 5 from J, leaving 19 bases between them. The CDR3: CASSLLPGGGGETQYF. The CDR3, as DNA: TGTGCCAGCAGTTTGCTACCGGGAGGAGGGGGGGAGACCCAGTACTTC.

This clonotype was counted many times. The chain carries TRBV9 and TRBJ2-4; TRBD2 is a possible D gene (7 bases). V was clipped by 4 bases and J by 8 bases, with 13 bases between them. Looked up from germline, CDR1 is SGDLS and CDR2 is YYNGEE. This CDR3 is 13 amino acids long. The CDR3 bases are TGTGCCAGCAGCCCGCGAGGGGGGGACATTCAGTACTTC. This gives the protein CASSPRGGDIQYF. The entire variable domain, with the rest obtained from reference TRBV9 and TRBJ2-4, is as follows: DSGVTQTPKHLITATGQRVTLRCSPRSGDLSVYWYQQSLDQGLQFLIQYYNGEERAKGNILERFSAQQFPDLHSELNLSSLELGDSALYFCASSPRGGDIQYFGAGTRLSVL.

Ten or more counts support this clonotype. This chain joins TRBV29-1 and TRBJ1-2, with TRBD1 as a possible D gene (5 bases). The CDR3 covers 14 residues. Germline V gene data show CDR1 as SQVTM and CDR2 as ANQGSEA. The V end lost 7 bases, the J end lost 2 bases, and 17 bases lay between the germline ends. The DNA for the CDR3 is TGCAGCGCCCGGGACCGAGGGGCCAACTATGGCTACACCTTC. It translates to CSARDRGANYGYTF.

The chain has TRBV7-2 and TRBJ1-6; TRBD1 agrees at 9 bases. V gave up 3 bases and J gave up 9 bases; unmatched junction bases: 6. CDR1 is SGHTA and CDR2 is FQGNSA in the germline V gene. This CDR3 comprises 15 residues. The CDR3 DNA is TGTGCCAGCAGCTTCAACAGGGGGCAATTTTCACCCCTCCACTTT. It yields the protein CASSFNRGQFSPLHF.

This clonotype was seen ten or more times. This rearrangement joins TRBV28 to TRBJ2-7; 9 nucleotides line up with TRBD1. V shed 5 bases, J shed 0 bases, and the junction held 5 bases outside the gene matches. The CDR3 is 15 residues long. Germline lookup yields CDR1 MDHEN and CDR2 SYDVKM. The CDR3: CASSPGQGTSYEQYF. The CDR3 DNA sequence: TGTGCCAGCAGTCCTGGACAGGGGACCTCCTACGAGCAGTACTTC.

V gene TRBV18 combines with J gene TRBJ1-5; the match to TRBD1 covers 7 bases. From germline, CDR1 is KGHSH and CDR2 LQKENI. This CDR3 has 14 amino acids. The V gene end was trimmed by 6 bases and the J gene end by 3 bases; junction bases not matched to a gene: 5. This CDR3 reads CASSTGVNNQPQHF. CDR3 DNA: TGTGCCAGCTCCACAGGGGTGAACAATCAGCCCCAGCATTTT.

The genes are TRBV30 and TRBJ1-3; 7 positions match TRBD1. The germline V gene has CDR1 GTSNPN and CDR2 SVGIG (reference sequence). The ends lost 3 bases at V and 0 bases at J; junction bases unmatched: 2. This CDR3 region has 14 residues. The CDR3 DNA follows: TGTGCCTGGAGCAGGGGGAGCTCTGGAAACACCATATATTTT. As protein: CAWSRGSSGNTIYF.

This clonotype was found once. This chain links TRBV6-2 or TRBV6-3 with TRBJ2-2; TRBD1 matches at 9 bases. CDR3 length: 16 residues. Unmatched junction bases numbered 10, after V lost 7 bases and J lost 4 bases. CDR1 and CDR2 from the germline V gene are MNHEY and SVGEGT. This chain's CDR3 is CASTLPGTGLTGELFF. DNA of the CDR3: TGTGCCAGCACCCTCCCCGGGACAGGGCTCACCGGGGAGCTGTTTTTT.

As to this clonotype: A junction boundary mismatches the germline segment, possibly from a read error. The chain combines TRBV7-9 with TRBJ1-1; D unresolved. From germline, CDR1 is SEHNR and CDR2 FQNEAQ (reference sequence). CDR3 length equals 14 residues. The CDR3 loop is CASSQGLMNTGAFF. The CDR3, as DNA: TGTGCCAGCAGCCAAGGACTGATGAACACTGGAGCTTTCTTT. Using reference TRBV7-9 and TRBJ1-1 for the parts outside the CDR3, the full variable domain is DTGVSQNPRHKITKRGQNVTFRCDPISEHNRLYWYRQTLGQGPEFLTYFQNEAQLEKSRLLSDRFSAERPKGSFSTLEIQRTEQGDSAMYLCASSQGLMNTGAFFGQGTRLTVV.

This chain connects TRBV5-1 to TRBJ1-2, with a possible D match to TRBD1 (5 bases). V was pared by 0 bases and J by 8 bases, with 14 bases between. Germline CDR1 SGHRS, CDR2 YFSETQ. The length of the CDR3 is 14 residues. CDR3 in DNA: TGCGCCAGCAGCTTGGGCTTGGGGCTATACGGCTACACCTTC. Translating it yields CASSLGLGLYGYTF.

This clonotype was seen repeatedly, ten times or more. This rearrangement joins TRBV28 to TRBJ2-7, with D unresolved. Trimming took 3 bases from V and 6 from J, leaving 15 bases between them. CDR3 length equals 14 residues. CDR1 is MDHEN and CDR2 is SYDVKM in the germline V gene. CDR3 in DNA: TGTGCCAGCAGTTTGCGTGAGTCGCCCGCCGAGCAGTACTTC. Encoded protein: CASSLRESPAEQYF.

The chain employs TRBV2 and TRBJ2-5; the D gene is possibly TRBD2 (6 bases). V was cut by 3 bases and J by 5 bases, with 13 bases left in between. The CDR3 is made up of 14 amino acids. The germline CDR1 and CDR2 sequences are SNHLY and FYNNEI. In nucleotides, the CDR3 is TGTGCCAGCAGTGATGGAGGGCCCCCGGAGACCCAGTACTTC. Its translation: CASSDGGPPETQYF.

V and J are TRBV7-2 and TRBJ1-5; D remains unclear. The CDR3 covers 14 residues. Trimming stripped 1 base from V and 7 bases from J, with 11 bases between. CDR1 SGHTA and CDR2 FQGNSA come from the germline V gene. Here the CDR3 reads CASSLGLAAQPQHF. CDR3 DNA: TGTGCCAGCAGCTTAGGACTGGCTGCCCAGCCCCAGCATTTT.

The chain recombines TRBV30 with TRBJ1-2; TRBD1 matches 10 bases. This CDR3 has 16 residues. Trimming at V came to 5 bases and at J to 6 bases, leaving 15 bases not matched to a gene. Germline CDR1 and CDR2: GTSNPN and SVGIG (reference sequence). The CDR3 spells CAWERRFGQGEDGYTF. CDR3 DNA sequence: TGTGCCTGGGAGAGACGATTCGGACAGGGGGAGGATGGCTACACCTTC.

V gene TRBV7-9 combines with J gene TRBJ2-7; 9 bases are a match to TRBD1. J gave up 5 bases and V 5 bases, and 10 bases lay outside the gene matches. Per the germline V gene, CDR1 is SEHNR and CDR2 is FQNEAQ (reference sequence). This CDR3 region has 15 residues. The CDR3 sequence is CASSSPGTGRNEQYF. As DNA, the CDR3 is TGTGCCAGCAGCAGCCCCGGGACAGGGAGGAACGAGCAGTACTTC.